This record looks at one T cell receptor (beta chain) sequence and its context. Germline CDR1 reads LGHNA; CDR2 reads YSLEER. Trimming removed 0 bases from V and 6 bases from J, with 14 bases in between. The CDR3 extends over 15 amino acids. Donors each provided 9.5 to 10 milliliters of peripheral blood. The amount of total RNA extracted per sample was at least 5.5 micrograms. These data come from a study of blood T cells in healthy people across ages. Primers used in a second PCR of about 7 to 12 cycles were a sample-barcoded 5' primer and a J-beta primer mix. TCRdb used MiXCR to reprocess the 5' RACE reads, holding one entry per CDR3 protein. Here the sample spans 800,000 to 950,000 distinct CDR3 sequences, 25% to 35% being singletons. The same data also contributed to another study, on T cells of mothers and their children. That source reports: The yield was over 9.5 million TCR beta CDR3 reads from each mother and a few million from each child.

The chain links TRBV4-3 to TRBJ1-2; TRBD1 might be the D (5 bases). The source is a woman aged 40 to 55 in good health. Sequenced sample: blood. CDR3 protein: CASSQDRALGDGYTF. CDR3 DNA sequence: TGCGCCAGCAGCCAAGATAGGGCATTGGGGGATGGCTACACCTTC.